The 5 T cell receptor beta chains below come from one sample, sequenced in a study of shared clonotypes between healthy human individuals. The repertoire was sequenced with immunoSEQ multiplex PCR; TCRdb's copy has only in-frame clones and lacks some. The data contain about 1 million clones, about 76% of them singletons. Material: memory CD4+ T cells sorted from blood. Indicated subset: CD45RA-negative fraction. The receptor set was obtained from a man aged 18 to 30 in good health.

The J gene is TRBJ2-5, the V gene TRBV5-6, with TRBD1 identical over 8 bases. The length of the CDR3 is 15 residues. The J segment lost 0 bases and the V segment lost 4 bases, leaving 5 bases of the junction unmatched. Germline V gene lookup returns CDR1 SGHDT and CDR2 YYEEEE. In DNA form, the CDR3 reads TGTGCCAGCAGCCTTGGACAGGGCAACCAAGAGACCCAGTACTTC. This gives the protein CASSLGQGNQETQYF.

V and J are TRBV19 and TRBJ2-5, with TRBD1 as a possible D gene (5 bases). The CDR3 has 14 amino acids. CDR1 is LNHDA and CDR2 is SQIVND in the germline V gene (reference sequence). V dropped 3 bases and J dropped 5 bases, with 13 bases sitting between them. The CDR3 DNA is TGTGCCAGTAGTATGACGCTCAGGGTCGAGACCCAGTACTTC. Its translation is CASSMTLRVETQYF.

The V call is TRBV5-1, the J call TRBJ1-1, with TRBD1 identical over 8 bases. Germline V CDR1 and CDR2: SGHRS, YFSETQ. CDR3 length: 14 amino acids. V lost 1 base and J lost 7; bases outside the gene matches: 6. For the CDR3, the DNA is TGCGCCAGCAGCTTGTACGGACAGGGCCTTGAAGCTTTCTTT. Translated, it gives CASSLYGQGLEAFF.

This clone has a single count. This chain connects TRBV5-4 to TRBJ2-2; D call uncertain. The germline CDR1 and CDR2 sequences are SGHNT and YYREEE (reference sequence). There are 16 residues in the CDR3. Trimming shortened V by 0 bases and J by 5 bases, and 14 bases separated the two germline ends. In DNA, the CDR3 is TGTGCCAGCAGCTTGGTGGCGCCACCGGGTACCGGGGAGCTGTTTTTT. Translated: CASSLVAPPGTGELFF.

This chain links TRBV10-3 with TRBJ1-3; D remains ambiguous. There are 15 residues in the CDR3. The germline gives CDR1 ENHRY, CDR2 SYGVKD. The V gene lost 0 bases and the J gene lost 0 bases, with 6 bases spanning the gap. The CDR3 reads CAISESYGSGNTIYF. The CDR3 region has the DNA TGTGCCATCAGTGAGTCGTACGGCTCTGGAAACACCATATATTTT.